This TCR beta chain is from a study of blood T cell repertoires in COVID-19. On the study more broadly: Samples representing acute and convalescent COVID-19 were sourced from the United States, Italy and Spain. Sources were T cells, B-cell-depleted T cells, or PBMCs; the material itself was cDNA or gDNA.

In the authors' workflow: Cell counts per sample came from amplifying reference gene primers. Some clones are missing from TCRdb's copy, which holds only in-frame ones; the method was immunoSEQ multiplex PCR. The V and J calls and clone size come from that table; D and trimming were worked out from the DNA. The sample includes some 80,000 clones, more than 75% of them seen just once. Looked up from germline, CDR1 is SGHDT and CDR2 is YYEEEE. The V and J ends lost 4 bases and 8 bases respectively, with 21 bases between them. The CDR3 consists of 16 residues. The sequence came from a human donor in a cohort sampled during active COVID-19. Source material: peripheral blood. The chain employs TRBV5-6 and TRBJ1-4; no firm D call. The CDR3 bases are TGTGCCAGCAGCGGCCCAGGTTTGTTTCAGAAAGAAAAACTGTTTTTT. Translating gives CASSGPGLFQKEKLFF.